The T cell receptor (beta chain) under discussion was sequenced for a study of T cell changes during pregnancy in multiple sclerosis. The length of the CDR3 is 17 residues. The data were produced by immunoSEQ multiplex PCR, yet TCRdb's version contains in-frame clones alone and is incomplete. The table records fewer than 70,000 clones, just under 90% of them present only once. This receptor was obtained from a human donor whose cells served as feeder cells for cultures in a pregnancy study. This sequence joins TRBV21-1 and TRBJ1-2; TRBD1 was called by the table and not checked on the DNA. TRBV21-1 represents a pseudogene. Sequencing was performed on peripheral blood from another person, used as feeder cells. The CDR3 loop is CASRSRDRGPSSYGYTF. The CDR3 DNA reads TGTGCCAGCAGGTCCCGGGACAGGGGACCTTCCTCCTATGGCTACACCTTC.